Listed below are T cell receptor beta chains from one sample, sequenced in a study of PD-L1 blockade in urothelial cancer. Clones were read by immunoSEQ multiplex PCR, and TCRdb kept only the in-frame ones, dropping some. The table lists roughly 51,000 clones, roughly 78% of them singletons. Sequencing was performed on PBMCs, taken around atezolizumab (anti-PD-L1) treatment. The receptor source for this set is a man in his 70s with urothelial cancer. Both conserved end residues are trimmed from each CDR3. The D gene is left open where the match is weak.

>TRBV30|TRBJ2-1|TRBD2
AWSVSLAENNEQF
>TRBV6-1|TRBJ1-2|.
ASSSPGSGGYSYT
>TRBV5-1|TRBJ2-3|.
ASSLGGGTDTQY
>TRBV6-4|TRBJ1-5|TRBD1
ASSAQGSGQPQH
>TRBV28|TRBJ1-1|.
ASTFPSRGSDTEAF
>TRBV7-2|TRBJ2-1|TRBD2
ASSFGTSRNEQF
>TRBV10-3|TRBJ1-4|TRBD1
AIHRDRDEKLF
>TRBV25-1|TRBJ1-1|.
ASSTGVGTEAF
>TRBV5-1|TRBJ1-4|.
ASSAVTAVGEKLF
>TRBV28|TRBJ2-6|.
ASIKSGANVLT
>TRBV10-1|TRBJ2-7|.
ASSESTGTEYEQY
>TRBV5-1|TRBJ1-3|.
ASSLGQSSGNTIY
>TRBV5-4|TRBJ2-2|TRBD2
ASGRIAGEGTGELF
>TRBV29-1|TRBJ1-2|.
SVEEFAGAGGYT
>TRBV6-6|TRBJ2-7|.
ASSPREYEQY
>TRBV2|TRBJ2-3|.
ASRPGLNTDTQY
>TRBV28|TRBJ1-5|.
ASSHLRGAGNQPQH
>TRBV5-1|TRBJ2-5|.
ASSLVGERRETQY
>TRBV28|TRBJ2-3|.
ASSSPLTRRIADTQY
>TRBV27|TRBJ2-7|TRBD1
ASSLDRDLGYEQY
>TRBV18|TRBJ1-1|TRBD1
ASSRQWTGGPNTEAF
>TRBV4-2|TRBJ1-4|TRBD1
ASSRLRQGAGNEKLF
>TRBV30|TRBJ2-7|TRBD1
AWDDRVRSYEQY
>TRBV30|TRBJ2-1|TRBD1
AWSARGLTYNEQF
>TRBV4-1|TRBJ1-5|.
ASSQEQVNQPQH
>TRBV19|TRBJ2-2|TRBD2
ASSIQAGGGTGELF
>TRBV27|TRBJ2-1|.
ASTFYRAGYNEQF
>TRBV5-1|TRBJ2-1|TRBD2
ASSLVASGDNEQF
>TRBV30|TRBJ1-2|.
AWSAGALHSGYT
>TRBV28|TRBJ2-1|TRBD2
ASSLVSGTYNEQF
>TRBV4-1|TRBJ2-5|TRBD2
ASSHGLAGVRGTQY
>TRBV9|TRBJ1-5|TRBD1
ASSVAGTVNQPQH
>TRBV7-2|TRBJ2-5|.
ASSLVLGSRETQY